A selection of T cell receptor beta chains follows, all from one sample in a study of T cells in Graves' hyperthyroidism and ophthalmopathy. TCRdb analysed the multiplex PCR reads with MiXCR anew, one entry per CDR3 protein. The sample holds some 200,000 distinct CDR3 sequences, over 15% seen once. Sequenced sample: blood. These receptor sequences come from a man between 50 and 59 years old with Graves' hyperthyroidism. Both conserved end residues are part of each CDR3. A D gene is named only where the DNA matches it firmly. The size of a clone is reported for some rows only, either as once, few or many, or as a class for expanded clones.

>TRBV7-3|many|NA|TRBJ2-1
TGTGCCAGCGGGCGGGGGCCTCTCAATGAGCAGTTCTTC
CASGRGPLNEQFF
>TRBV14|NA|NA|TRBJ2-1
TGTGCCAGCAGCTCCACCAATGAGCAGTTCTTC
CASSSTNEQFF
>TRBV20-1|many|NA|TRBJ2-3
TGCAGTGCCATCCAAGAAGGGGGCACAGATACGCAGTATTTT
CSAIQEGGTDTQYF
>TRBV11-2|many|NA|TRBJ2-1
TGTGCCAGCAGCTCCTTAGCGGTGGTCTACAATGAGCAGTTCTTC
CASSSLAVVYNEQFF
>TRBV10-3|NA|TRBD1|TRBJ2-7
TGTGCCATCCGAGGTTGGGACAGCTACGAGCAGTACTTC
CAIRGWDSYEQYF
>TRBV5-6|many|NA|TRBJ2-7
TGTGCCAGCAACCGGGGCGCTTACGAGCAGTACTTC
CASNRGAYEQYF
>TRBV11-1|many|NA|TRBJ2-7
TGTGCCAGCAGCTTATACCTTGGCTCCTACGAGCAGTACTTC
CASSLYLGSYEQYF
>TRBV11-2|many|TRBD1|TRBJ2-1
TGTGCCAGCAGTTCTCCCCGGACAGGGGGCTCTGAGCAGTTCTTC
CASSSPRTGGSEQFF
>TRBV24-1|many|TRBD2|TRBJ2-4
TGTGCCACCAGTGATTTCGGGGGGGCGTTAGCCAAAAACATTCAGTACTTC
CATSDFGGALAKNIQYF
>TRBV11-2|many|NA|TRBJ1-6
TGTGCCAGCAGCTTAACCACAGGGCCGGATTCACCCCTCCACTTT
CASSLTTGPDSPLHF
>TRBV27|many|NA|TRBJ2-5
TGTGCCAGCAGTTTAAAAGGTCGTGGGGAGACCCAGTACTTC
CASSLKGRGETQYF
>TRBV19|NA|TRBD2|TRBJ2-1
TGTGCCAGTAGGCGTTCCGGGACTAGCGGGTATGAGCAGTTCTTC
CASRRSGTSGYEQFF
>TRBV27|NA|NA|TRBJ2-7
TGTGCCAGCAGTAAACAGGACAGTTCCTACGAGCAGTACTTC
CASSKQDSSYEQYF
>TRBV6-1|many|NA|TRBJ1-1
TGTGCCAGCAGTGTTTGGGGGACGAACACTGAAGCTTTCTTT
CASSVWGTNTEAFF
>TRBV30|many|TRBD1|TRBJ1-2
TGTGCCTGGAGTGCCTACAGGGGCCTCGGCTATGGCTACACCTTC
CAWSAYRGLGYGYTF
>TRBV5-1|NA|TRBD2|TRBJ2-3
TGCGCCAGCACCGAGTTAGCGGGAGATGCAGATACGCAGTATTTT
CASTELAGDADTQYF
>TRBV11-2|NA|TRBD2|TRBJ2-7
TGTGCCAGCAGCCCTTGGCGGGGGAGCGGCGAGCAGTACTTC
CASSPWRGSGEQYF
>TRBV5-1|NA|NA|TRBJ2-1
TGCGCCAGCAGCTTGGTAGGTCAGGTCAATGAGCAGTTCTTC
CASSLVGQVNEQFF
>TRBV27|few|NA|TRBJ1-6
TGTGCCAGCAGTCAAACCCCTCGGAATTCACCCCTCCACTTT
CASSQTPRNSPLHF
>TRBV27|few|NA|TRBJ2-1
TGTGCCAGCAGTTTACAGGAGTCCGGTGAGCAGTTCTTC
CASSLQESGEQFF
>TRBV7-9|many|NA|TRBJ2-3
TGTGCCAGCAGTCCCCTGCTTAGGAGGGGAGATACGCAGTATTTT
CASSPLLRRGDTQYF
>TRBV18|many|NA|TRBJ2-3
TGTGCCAGCTCACCACCTCTTCGGGACCGCAGCACAGATACGCAGTATTTT
CASSPPLRDRSTDTQYF
>TRBV18|many|TRBD1|TRBJ2-7
TGTGCCAGCTCACCCGGGACAGTCTCCTACGAGCAGTACTTC
CASSPGTVSYEQYF
>TRBV5-6|few|NA|TRBJ1-2
TGTGCCAGCAGCTTTATTCGGCAGGGCTATGGCTACACCTTC
CASSFIRQGYGYTF
>TRBV29-1|many|NA|TRBJ2-3
TGCAGCGCCGCCAGGGACTTGAGCACAGATACGCAGTATTTT
CSAARDLSTDTQYF
>TRBV20-1|many|NA|TRBJ1-3
TGCAGTGCTAGAAACCCGGGCACAGGTGGAAACACCATATATTTT
CSARNPGTGGNTIYF
>TRBV4-1|NA|TRBD2|TRBJ2-1
TGCGCCAGCAGCCCCCGGCCAGCGGGGGGCAATGAGCAGTTCTTC
CASSPRPAGGNEQFF
>TRBV7-9|many|NA|TRBJ2-3
TGTGCCAGCAGCAAGGATAATCGGGCAGATACGCAGTATTTT
CASSKDNRADTQYF
>TRBV7-2|NA|NA|TRBJ2-2
TGTGCCAGCAGCTTAGTTGGCGGGACGAACACCGGGGAGCTGTTTTTT
CASSLVGGTNTGELFF
>TRBV5-1|NA|TRBD1|TRBJ1-1
TGCGCCAGCAGCATCACAGGGGACACTGAAGCTTTCTTT
CASSITGDTEAFF
>TRBV12-3/TRBV12-4|NA|NA|TRBJ1-6
TGTGCCAGCGCACATAGCTCCTATAATTCACCCCTCCACTTT
CASAHSSYNSPLHF
>TRBV28|NA|NA|TRBJ2-3
TGTGCCAGCAGCCTACGGGAATCAGATACGCAGTATTTT
CASSLRESDTQYF
>TRBV18|NA|TRBD2|TRBJ2-3
TGTGCCAGCTCACCGGCTCGAGCGGGAGGCGGGACAGATACGCAGTATTTT
CASSPARAGGGTDTQYF
>TRBV7-2|many|TRBD1|TRBJ2-3
TGTGCCAGCAGCTCCGACAGGGGCGGTACGCAGTATTTT
CASSSDRGGTQYF
>TRBV27|NA|NA|TRBJ1-5
TGTGCCAGCAGTTTATACAGTAGCAATCAGCCCCAGCATTTT
CASSLYSSNQPQHF
>TRBV20-1|many|NA|TRBJ2-7
TGCAGTGCTAGGCGCGGGGTAGCATCCTACGAGCAGTACTTC
CSARRGVASYEQYF
>TRBV6-2/TRBV6-3|NA|NA|TRBJ1-5
TGTGCCAGCAGTTACGTGGGGGATGATCAGCCCCAGCATTTT
CASSYVGDDQPQHF
>TRBV27|NA|TRBD2|TRBJ2-3
TGTGCCAGCAGTTTACGCGGGAGGGCCACAGATACGCAGTATTTT
CASSLRGRATDTQYF
>TRBV7-9|NA|TRBD2|TRBJ2-1
TGTGCCAGCAGCTTAGAGGCTAGCGGACCTGTGGGTGCTGAGCAGTTCTTC
CASSLEASGPVGAEQFF
>TRBV2|many|TRBD2|TRBJ2-5
TGTGCCAGCCGGGGGGGCGAAGAGACCCAGTACTTC
CASRGGEETQYF
>TRBV7-2|many|NA|TRBJ2-2
TGTGCCAGCAGCTTGGGCGGAACGAACACCGGGGAGCTGTTTTTT
CASSLGGTNTGELFF
>TRBV7-6|few|NA|TRBJ2-1
TGTGCCAGCAGCTTATACCAGAATCAATACAATGAGCAGTTCTTC
CASSLYQNQYNEQFF
>TRBV28|many|TRBD1|TRBJ1-2
TGTGCCAGCAGGCGGACAGGAGCCTTTAACTATGGCTACACCTTC
CASRRTGAFNYGYTF
>TRBV20-1|NA|NA|TRBJ1-5
TGCAGTGCGATCCCTGGGGGTCGCAATCAGCCCCAGCATTTT
CSAIPGGRNQPQHF
>TRBV20-1|many|TRBD1|TRBJ2-4
TGCAGTGCCCCGGGACAGGGTATTAGTGCGGTTGAAAACATTCAGTACTTC
CSAPGQGISAVENIQYF
>TRBV6-1|many|TRBD2|TRBJ2-7
TGTGCCAGCAGTCAGGGACTAGCGAGGGAGCAGTACTTC
CASSQGLAREQYF
>TRBV13|many|TRBD2|TRBJ2-5
TGTGCCAGCAGCTTAGTGGCGGCGGGAGGTAGAGAGACCCAGTACTTC
CASSLVAAGGRETQYF
>TRBV10-2|NA|TRBD1|TRBJ2-5
TGCGCCAGCAGTGAGTCCGTCAGAACAGACAGGGACCAAGAGACCCAGTACTTC
CASSESVRTDRDQETQYF
>TRBV19|many|NA|TRBJ2-5
TGTGCCAGTAGTATAGAGGACCAAGAGACCCAGTACTTC
CASSIEDQETQYF
>TRBV6-1|many|TRBD1|TRBJ1-1
TGTGCCAGCAATGGACAGGGAGGGGGCACTGAAGCTTTCTTT
CASNGQGGGTEAFF
>TRBV12-3/TRBV12-4|many|NA|TRBJ2-1
TGTGCCAGCAGCCGTTCCAATGAGCAGTTCTTC
CASSRSNEQFF